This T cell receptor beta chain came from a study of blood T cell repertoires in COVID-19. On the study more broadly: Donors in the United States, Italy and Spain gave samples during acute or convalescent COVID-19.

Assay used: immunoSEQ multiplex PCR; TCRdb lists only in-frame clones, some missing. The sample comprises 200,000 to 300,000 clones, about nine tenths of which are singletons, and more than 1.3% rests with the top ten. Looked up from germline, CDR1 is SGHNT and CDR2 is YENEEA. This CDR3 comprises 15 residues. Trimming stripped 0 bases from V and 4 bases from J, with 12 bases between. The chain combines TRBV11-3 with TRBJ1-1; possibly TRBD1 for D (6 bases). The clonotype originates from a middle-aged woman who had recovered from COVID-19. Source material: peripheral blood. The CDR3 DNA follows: TGTGCCAGCAGCTTAGACATACAGGGATCCACTGAAGCTTTCTTT. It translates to CASSLDIQGSTEAFF. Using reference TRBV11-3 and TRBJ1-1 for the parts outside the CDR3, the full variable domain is EAGVVQSPRYKIIEKKQPVAFWCNPISGHNTLYWYLQNLGQGPELLIRYENEEAVDDSQLPKDRFSAERLKGVDSTLKIQPAELGDSAVYLCASSLDIQGSTEAFFGQGTRLTVV.